This T cell receptor beta chain is from a study of CXCR3-negative and CXCR3-positive naive CD8 T cells. Regarding this clonotype: Its antigen is unidentified.

UMI-labeled 5' RACE yielded the TRB cDNA libraries. TCRdb re-analyzed the 5' RACE reads; it lists each CDR3 protein once, without DNA. This specimen shows fewer than 6,500 distinct CDR3 sequences; the ten leading clones hold over 1.5%. The CDR3 length is 12 residues. Germline V lookup: CDR1 SQVTM, CDR2 ANQGSEA. Study-level points and caveats: More hydrophobic TRB CDR3s occurred in CXCR3-positive than in CXCR3-negative naive cells.

The sample consisted of naive CXCR3+ CD8+ T cells from blood. Subset denoted: CD45RO-CCR7+CD27+CD95- naive CD8+ T cells expressing CXCR3 (TNR3+). The TCR sequence derives from a human donor in good health. Some clones in this sample may be carry-over from other donors' samples. The chain carries TRBV29-1 and TRBJ2-7; the TCRdb D gene call, TRBD2, has no DNA to confirm it. The CDR3 loop reads CSVSPGLSEQYF.